The subject of this entry is one T cell receptor beta chain. No antigen is known for it. Researchers reported that TCR beta cDNA libraries carried unique molecular identifiers. One entry per CDR3 protein, called by TCRdb with MiXCR from the PCR reads. The data contain around 770,000 distinct CDR3 sequences, about 43% of them seen just once; the ten biggest clones take up roughly 4.4%. This specimen belongs to a study of post-analysis software for immune sequencing data. Findings and limits, study-wide: About five TRBV segments, including TRBV5-6, TRBV5-1 and TRBV20-1, were more frequent in patients than controls.

The length of the CDR3 is 15 residues. Germline V gene lookup returns CDR1 DFQATT and CDR2 SNEGSKA (reference sequence). After removal of 6 bases from V and 2 bases from J, the junction contained 10 bases not matched to a gene. Sequencing was done on a sample of blood. The V call is TRBV20-1, the J call TRBJ2-1, with TRBD2 matching over 7 bases. The receptor comes from a girl aged 10-17 years with multiple sclerosis. CDR3 protein: CSAPIPGRAYNEQFF. The CDR3 coding sequence is TGCAGTGCCCCCATCCCGGGGAGGGCCTACAATGAGCAGTTCTTC.